The rows below give T cell receptor beta chains drawn from one sample of a study of Graves' ophthalmopathy and Graves' hyperthyroidism. TCRdb re-called the multiplex PCR reads through MiXCR, storing one row per CDR3 protein. The sample includes around 1.1 million distinct CDR3 sequences, 36% of them seen just once. The sequenced material came from peripheral blood or thyroid tissue (not recorded which). Receptors originate from an adult man with Graves' hyperthyroidism. The CDR3 runs from the conserved cysteine through the conserved F or W. D genes are given only for firm matches. Not every row has a clone size; where given, it reads once, few, many or a size class.

clone_size d_call j_call v_call cdr3_aa cdr3_nt
many TRBD2 TRBJ2-5 TRBV12-3/TRBV12-4 CASSARGLAAKETQYF TGTGCCAGCAGTGCTAGGGGACTAGCGGCTAAAGAGACCCAGTACTTC
NA NA TRBJ2-7 TRBV7-9 CASSVAMGGEQYF TGTGCCAGCAGCGTTGCGATGGGGGGCGAGCAGTACTTC
many NA TRBJ1-2 TRBV13 CASSPDPDGYTF TGTGCCAGCAGCCCTGACCCGGATGGCTACACCTTC
few NA TRBJ1-4 TRBV7-9 CASTGTENEKLFF TGTGCCAGCACCGGGACTGAGAATGAAAAACTGTTTTTT
few NA TRBJ1-4 TRBV11-2 CASSLAYGEKLFF TGTGCCAGCAGCTTAGCCTACGGGGAAAAACTGTTTTTT
many NA TRBJ2-5 TRBV7-8 CASRVGGGGHQETQYF TGTGCCAGCAGGGTCGGGGGCGGGGGCCACCAAGAGACCCAGTACTTC
few NA TRBJ1-1 TRBV12-3/TRBV12-4 CASRQTEGTEAFF TGTGCCAGCAGACAAACCGAGGGCACTGAAGCTTTCTTT
NA TRBD1 TRBJ2-7 TRBV7-2 CASSQATGDYEQYF TGTGCCAGCAGCCAAGCTACAGGGGACTACGAGCAGTACTTC
many NA TRBJ2-5 TRBV12-3/TRBV12-4 CASSLPGETQYF TGTGCCAGCAGCTTACCGGGGGAGACCCAGTACTTC
NA NA TRBJ1-4 TRBV5-1 CASGHRAVLGKLFF TGTGCCAGCGGTCACAGGGCGGTCCTCGGAAAACTGTTTTTT
few NA TRBJ1-1 TRBV27 CASSPRTRENTEAFF TGTGCCAGCAGTCCACGGACCAGGGAGAACACTGAAGCTTTCTTT
few NA TRBJ2-2 TRBV7-3 CASSDSAHTGELFF TGTGCCAGCAGTGACAGCGCACACACCGGGGAGCTGTTTTTT
NA NA TRBJ2-5 TRBV7-2 CASSLSPGGMETQYF TGCGCCAGCAGCTTGTCCCCGGGGGGCATGGAGACCCAGTACTTC
few NA TRBJ1-2 TRBV6-5 CASRLGTKDGYTF TGTGCCAGCAGACTCGGGACTAAGGATGGCTACACCTTC
NA TRBD2 TRBJ2-7 TRBV7-3 CATTPGTSRSYEQYF TGTGCCACCACCCCCGGGACTAGCCGCTCCTACGAGCAGTACTTC
many NA TRBJ2-5 TRBV12-3/TRBV12-4 CASGPQETQYF TGTGCCAGTGGCCCCCAAGAGACCCAGTACTTC
NA TRBD1 TRBJ1-1 TRBV5-1 CASSSGTVLENTEAFF TGCGCCAGCAGCTCTGGGACAGTTCTCGAGAACACTGAAGCTTTCTTT
NA TRBD2 TRBJ2-5 TRBV20-1 CSAMGLAGGPETQYF TGCAGTGCTATGGGGCTAGCGGGAGGGCCCGAGACCCAGTACTTC
once TRBD1 TRBJ1-2 TRBV14 CASSQVPGTGDGYTF TGTGCCAGCAGCCAAGTCCCCGGGACAGGCGATGGCTACACCTTC
many NA TRBJ1-2 TRBV7-9 CASSPAESRYGYTF TGTGCCAGCAGCCCCGCCGAGAGCCGCTATGGCTACACCTTC
NA NA TRBJ2-1 TRBV10-3 CAIRTRVDEQFF TGTGCCATCAGGACAAGGGTGGATGAGCAGTTCTTC
NA NA TRBJ2-2 TRBV11-2 CASSSEAGMILRELFF TGTGCCAGCAGCTCAGAGGCGGGGATGATTCTACGGGAGCTGTTTTTT
few NA TRBJ1-5 TRBV6-1 CASSYPSTGSSNQPQHF TGTGCCAGCAGTTACCCTTCGACGGGTTCTAGCAATCAGCCCCAGCATTTT
few NA TRBJ1-6 TRBV30 CAWSASKRDSPLHF TGTGCCTGGAGTGCATCAAAAAGGGATTCACCCCTCCACTTT
many TRBD1 TRBJ1-2 TRBV7-9 CASSLDGTGGGYGYTF TGTGCCAGCAGCTTAGACGGGACAGGGGGAGGCTATGGCTACACCTTC
many NA TRBJ2-7 TRBV7-9 CASTDSAGRLDF TGTGCCAGCACCGATAGTGCAGGCAGGCTCGACTTC
NA TRBD1 TRBJ1-1 TRBV4-1 CASSVQGQGLSEAFF TGCGCCAGCAGCGTCCAGGGACAGGGACTTTCTGAAGCTTTCTTT
few NA TRBJ2-5 TRBV25-1 CASSLAGGVQYF TGTGCCAGCAGTTTAGCAGGGGGGGTCCAGTACTTC
NA TRBD1 TRBJ2-5 TRBV12-3/TRBV12-4 CASSSRGRPETQYF TGTGCCAGCAGTTCCAGGGGGCGCCCAGAGACCCAGTACTTC
few NA TRBJ1-2 TRBV5-6 CASRGTYYGYTF TGTGCCAGCAGAGGGACCTACTATGGCTACACCTTC
many NA TRBJ2-5 TRBV29-1 CSVVDIHIQETQYF TGCAGCGTAGTAGACATCCACATCCAAGAGACCCAGTACTTC
many TRBD1 TRBJ1-6 TRBV9 CASSVSGGYNSPLHF TGTGCCAGCAGCGTATCAGGGGGCTATAATTCACCCCTCCACTTT
many NA TRBJ2-7 TRBV19 CASTGASYEQYF TGTGCCAGTACGGGAGCTTCCTACGAGCAGTACTTC
NA NA TRBJ1-5 TRBV15 CATSRGTRHF TGTGCCACCAGCAGAGGAACCCGGCATTTT
many NA TRBJ1-1 TRBV9 CASSVGGRGGSEAFF TGTGCCAGCAGCGTAGGTGGTAGAGGCGGTAGCGAAGCTTTCTTT
few TRBD2 TRBJ2-7 TRBV27 CASSLGLAGGIRGEQYF TGTGCCAGCAGTTTAGGGTTAGCGGGAGGGATTCGTGGGGAGCAGTACTTC
many NA TRBJ2-7 TRBV10-2 CASSETAEPYEQYF TGCGCCAGCAGCGAGACGGCGGAACCCTACGAGCAGTACTTC
few TRBD2 TRBJ2-2 TRBV20-1 CSAQSGTSGIVGELFF TGCAGTGCTCAGTCCGGGACTAGCGGGATTGTCGGGGAGCTGTTTTTT
once TRBD2 TRBJ2-5 TRBV7-9 CASSNRLAGGTQYF TGTGCCAGCAGCAACAGACTAGCGGGGGGGACCCAGTACTTC
many NA TRBJ1-2 TRBV10-3 CAISERSDGYGYTF TGTGCCATCAGTGAGAGGTCGGACGGATATGGCTACACCTTC
few NA TRBJ1-2 TRBV20-1 CSARENYGYTF TGCAGTGCTAGAGAGAACTATGGCTACACCTTC
NA TRBD1 TRBJ1-2 TRBV2 CASSSPGTDYGYTF TGTGCCAGCAGCTCCCCCGGGACAGACTATGGCTACACCTTC
NA NA TRBJ2-5 TRBV7-2 CASSLKSDKETQYF TGTGCCAGCAGCTTAAAGTCCGACAAGGAGACCCAGTACTTC
NA NA TRBJ1-1 TRBV19 CASSPRTIWTEAFF TGTGCCAGTAGTCCACGGACCATTTGGACTGAAGCTTTCTTT
NA TRBD2 TRBJ2-7 TRBV25-1 CASSELPRGVPAYEQYF TGTGCCAGCAGTGAACTCCCGCGGGGGGTACCTGCCTACGAGCAGTACTTC
many NA TRBJ2-7 TRBV7-9 CASSLVARGAYEQYF TGTGCCAGCAGCTTAGTTGCCAGGGGGGCCTACGAGCAGTACTTC
many TRBD2 TRBJ2-7 TRBV29-1 CSAGTSRELHEQYF TGCAGCGCCGGGACTAGCCGGGAGCTCCACGAGCAGTACTTC
NA NA TRBJ1-1 TRBV5-4 CASTTGGLNTEAFF TGTGCCAGCACCACCGGAGGCCTAAACACTGAAGCTTTCTTT
NA TRBD2 TRBJ2-1 TRBV9 CASSVWGGLAGDGNEQFF TGTGCCAGCAGCGTCTGGGGAGGACTAGCGGGAGATGGCAATGAGCAGTTCTTC
NA NA TRBJ1-4 TRBV9 CASSLGGQTNEKLFF TGTGCCAGCAGCCTCGGGGGCCAAACTAATGAAAAACTGTTTTTT
few NA TRBJ2-5 TRBV6-5 CASSQGREGIETQYF TGTGCCAGCAGTCAGGGAAGGGAAGGGATAGAGACCCAGTACTTC
many TRBD1 TRBJ2-7 TRBV6-5 CATLGQGSDEQYF TGTGCCACCTTGGGACAGGGCAGTGACGAGCAGTACTTC
few TRBD2 TRBJ2-7 TRBV6-5 CASSQREGDEQYF TGTGCCAGCAGCCAGCGGGAGGGGGACGAGCAGTACTTC
many NA TRBJ2-7 TRBV11-1 CASSLEAGASYEQYF TGTGCCAGCAGCTTAGAGGCAGGCGCTTCCTACGAGCAGTACTTC
many NA TRBJ2-7 TRBV29-1 CSARPGPYEQYF TGCAGCGCCCGCCCGGGGCCTTACGAGCAGTACTTC